A selection of T cell receptor beta chains follows, all from one sample in a study of control samples from healthy donors and cancer patients. Method: immunoSEQ multiplex PCR; TCRdb's copy keeps in-frame clones and lacks some. Of roughly 45,000 clones listed, 80% to 90% are singletons. The sample was PBMCs. These receptors originate from a woman aged 45-60 years with lung cancer. Each CDR3 is given with its conserved first and last residue. The D gene is left open where the match is weak. Only part of the rows carry a size: once, few, many, or a class if the clone is expanded.

TRBJ2-6 | - | TRBV11-2 | - | TGTGCCAGCAGACCCCAGCTCTCTGGGGCCAACGTCCTGACTTTC | CASRPQLSGANVLTF
TRBJ1-1 | - | TRBV7-9 | TRBD1 | TGTGCCAGCAGCTCGACAGGGTTCACTGAAGCTTTCTTT | CASSSTGFTEAFF
TRBJ2-7 | - | TRBV24-1 | - | TGTGCCACCAGTGATTCTGACACCGCCGAGCAGTACTTC | CATSDSDTAEQYF
TRBJ1-4 | few | TRBV28 | - | TGTGCCAGCCTTATGTCAGTCGCAACTAATGAAAAACTGTTTTTT | CASLMSVATNEKLFF
TRBJ2-7 | - | TRBV5-6 | - | TGTGCCAGCAGCTCGGGACTGACCTACGAGCAGTACTTC | CASSSGLTYEQYF
TRBJ2-7 | - | TRBV19 | TRBD1 | TGTGCCAGTAGTACCCTACAGGGGGCCGCTCGTGGGCAGTACTTC | CASSTLQGAARGQYF
TRBJ1-2 | - | TRBV24-1 | - | TGTGCCACCAGTGACCCGGTCCACTATGGCTACACCTTC | CATSDPVHYGYTF
TRBJ2-3 | - | TRBV24-1 | TRBD1 | TGTGCCACCAGTGACCTACAGGGGCCGTCCAAGGATACGCAGTATTTT | CATSDLQGPSKDTQYF
TRBJ2-2 | - | TRBV3-1/TRBV3-2 | - | TGTGCCAGCAGCCTCCATCCAGGGGGGGGCACCGGGGAGCTGTTTTTT | CASSLHPGGGTGELFF
TRBJ1-1 | few | TRBV27 | TRBD1 | TGTGCCAGCAGTTTGATCTCCGGGACAGGAACGAACACTGAAGCTTTCTTT | CASSLISGTGTNTEAFF
TRBJ1-1 | - | TRBV6-2/TRBV6-3 | TRBD1 | TGTGCCAGCAGTTACCCCGGGGACAGAAAGAAGAACACTGAAGCTTTCTTT | CASSYPGDRKKNTEAFF
TRBJ1-4 | - | TRBV7-2 | - | TGTGCCAGCAGCCCCCAGACCCGGCCCGGCGAAAAACTGTTTTTT | CASSPQTRPGEKLFF
TRBJ1-1 | - | TRBV28 | TRBD1 | TGTGCCAGCAGGGGACAGGGCATGAACACTGAAGCTTTCTTT | CASRGQGMNTEAFF
TRBJ2-3 | - | TRBV27 | TRBD1 | TGTGCCAGCAGTAGCAAACCGGGACAGGGAACAGATACGCAGTATTTT | CASSSKPGQGTDTQYF
TRBJ1-5 | - | TRBV9 | - | TGTGCCAGCAGCGTGGGTTTGGGGGATCAGCCCCAGCATTTT | CASSVGLGDQPQHF
TRBJ1-4 | - | TRBV7-9 | TRBD1 | TGTGCCAGCAGCTTAGGGGACAGGGTTAATGAAAAACTGTTTTTT | CASSLGDRVNEKLFF
TRBJ1-1 | - | TRBV6-6 | - | TGTGCCAGCATAGAGAAGGGGAACACTGAAGCTTTCTTT | CASIEKGNTEAFF
TRBJ2-5 | once | TRBV27 | TRBD2 | TGTGCCAGCAGTTTAAGTTGGCTAGCGGGGGGGCAACGGGAGACCCAGTACTTC | CASSLSWLAGGQRETQYF
TRBJ2-3 | - | TRBV28 | TRBD2 | TGTGCCAGCAGCCGCGGGACTAGTAGGGGGTCGGGGGATACGCAGTATTTT | CASSRGTSRGSGDTQYF
TRBJ2-5 | - | TRBV5-1 | - | TGCGCCAGCAGCTTATGGCTCCAAGAGACCCAGTACTTC | CASSLWLQETQYF
TRBJ2-2 | - | TRBV6-5 | TRBD2 | TGTGCCAGCAGTACTAGCGGGGGAGCCGGGGAGCTGTTTTTT | CASSTSGGAGELFF
TRBJ2-3 | - | TRBV11-1 | - | TGTGCCAGCAGCGGAGCGGGACACGGGTTCACAGATACGCAGTATTTT | CASSGAGHGFTDTQYF
TRBJ1-2 | - | TRBV29-1 | - | TGCAGCGTTGATGAAGGGCCCTTTTATGGCTACACCTTC | CSVDEGPFYGYTF
TRBJ1-4 | few | TRBV28 | - | TGTGCCAGCAGACCCGGTGAGAACGAAAAACTGTTTTTT | CASRPGENEKLFF
TRBJ1-1 | - | TRBV19 | - | TGTGCCAGTAGCGGCAGGGTAACTGAAGCTTTCTTT | CASSGRVTEAFF
TRBJ2-2 | - | TRBV5-8 | - | TGTGCCAGCAGCTTGTACCCCGGGGAGCTGTTTTTT | CASSLYPGELFF
TRBJ1-1 | - | TRBV3-1/TRBV3-2 | TRBD1 | TGTGCCAGCAGATTCCAGGGGGCGGACACTGAAGCTTTCTTT | CASRFQGADTEAFF
TRBJ1-1 | - | TRBV3-1/TRBV3-2 | - | TGTGCCAGCAGCCAAGGGGCCACTGAAGCTTTCTTT | CASSQGATEAFF
TRBJ2-1 | - | TRBV9 | - | TGTGCCAGCAGCCCCCAAGGGGACAATGAGCAGTTCTTC | CASSPQGDNEQFF
TRBJ1-1 | - | TRBV2 | TRBD1 | TGTGCCAGCAGTAAGACAGGGGGGAACACTGAAGCTTTCTTT | CASSKTGGNTEAFF
TRBJ1-4 | - | TRBV19 | - | TGTGCCAGTAGTGCCCAGGACCAAACAACTAATGAAAAACTGTTTTTT | CASSAQDQTTNEKLFF
TRBJ2-3 | - | TRBV12-3/TRBV12-4 | TRBD1 | TGTGCCAGCAGCGACAGGGGGAAGGATACGCAGTATTTT | CASSDRGKDTQYF
TRBJ1-2 | - | TRBV27 | - | TGTGCCAGCACTACCGTTGGAGGTCCCTATGGCTACACCTTC | CASTTVGGPYGYTF
TRBJ2-7 | - | TRBV5-1 | - | TGCGCCAGCAGCTTGGATGGCCAGTTAACCTACGAGCAGTACTTC | CASSLDGQLTYEQYF
TRBJ1-1 | - | TRBV4-1 | - | TGCGCCAGCAGCCAAACGGGACTGAACACTGAAGCTTTCTTT | CASSQTGLNTEAFF
TRBJ2-7 | - | TRBV4-3 | - | TGCGCCAGCAGCCAAGATCCACGGGGATACGAGCAGTACTTC | CASSQDPRGYEQYF
TRBJ1-2 | - | TRBV7-9 | - | TGTGCCAGCAGCTTAGTACGGGCTAATGGCTACACCTTC | CASSLVRANGYTF
TRBJ2-2 | once | TRBV4-3 | - | TGCGCCAGCAGCCAAGATTCTGGGGGCGTATTCACCGGGGAGCTGTTTTTT | CASSQDSGGVFTGELFF
TRBJ1-2 | once | TRBV5-6 | TRBD1 | TGTGCCAGCAGACCGCCTGGGACAGCCCTCAACTATGGCTACACCTTC | CASRPPGTALNYGYTF
TRBJ1-2 | once | TRBV6-2/TRBV6-3 | - | TGTGCCAGCAGTTACTCGAACAGGGACCTTAACTATGGCTACACCTTC | CASSYSNRDLNYGYTF
TRBJ1-1 | - | TRBV7-9 | - | TGTGCCAGCAGCTTACGAGACAGTAACACTGAAGCTTTCTTT | CASSLRDSNTEAFF
TRBJ1-5 | - | TRBV4-1 | TRBD1 | TGCGCCAGCAGCGCCTTGGGACAGGGCTTTCAGCCCCAGCATTTT | CASSALGQGFQPQHF
TRBJ1-6 | once | TRBV5-1 | - | TGCGCCAGCAGCTTCGACGGACCCATCAATTCACCCCTCCACTTT | CASSFDGPINSPLHF
TRBJ2-3 | - | TRBV5-1 | - | TGCGCCAGCAGAGGGTTTACAGATACGCAGTATTTT | CASRGFTDTQYF
TRBJ1-5 | few | TRBV7-6 | TRBD1 | TGTGCCAGCAGCCAGGGGGATAGCAATCAGCCCCAGCATTTT | CASSQGDSNQPQHF
TRBJ1-2 | once | TRBV2 | - | TGTGCCAGCAGTGAAATCGCCAGAAACTATGGCTACACCTTC | CASSEIARNYGYTF
TRBJ1-1 | - | TRBV30 | - | TGTGCCTGGAGTGTACGGGGCAGGGAGAACACTGAAGCTTTCTTT | CAWSVRGRENTEAFF
TRBJ2-7 | once | TRBV6-6 | - | TGTGCCAGCAGTTCGGTTTACGAGCAGTACTTC | CASSSVYEQYF
TRBJ1-2 | - | TRBV7-2 | TRBD1 | TGTGCCAGCAGCTTAGCCCCCGCGGACAGGGCCCTTACTTATGGCTACACCTTC | CASSLAPADRALTYGYTF
TRBJ2-5 | - | TRBV11-3 | - | TGTGCCAGCAGCTTAGGGGGCCTCTTGGCACTTCAGGAGACCCAGTACTTC | CASSLGGLLALQETQYF
TRBJ2-1 | - | TRBV24-1 | - | TGTGCCACCAGTGCGGATCCCAGGGTGGCTTCCTACAATGAGCAGTTCTTC | CATSADPRVASYNEQFF
TRBJ2-1 | - | TRBV4-1 | TRBD2 | TGCGCCAGCAGCCAAGACACGGGACTAGCTACTAATGAGCAGTTCTTC | CASSQDTGLATNEQFF
TRBJ2-6 | - | TRBV11-2 | - | TGTGCCAGCAGCTTTAGCGCTGGGGCCAACGTCCTGACTTTC | CASSFSAGANVLTF
TRBJ2-5 | once | TRBV7-6 | TRBD2 | TGTGCCAGCAGCTTAGGGACTAGCGGGCAAGAGACCCAGTACTTC | CASSLGTSGQETQYF
TRBJ1-1 | once | TRBV5-6 | TRBD1 | TGTGCCAGCAGCGGGACAGGGGGCACTGAAGCTTTCTTT | CASSGTGGTEAFF
TRBJ1-2 | - | TRBV27 | TRBD1 | TGTGCCAGCAGTTCGGACAGGCGGAGCTATGGCTACACCTTC | CASSSDRRSYGYTF
TRBJ1-2 | - | TRBV24-1 | - | TGTGCCACCAGTGACCGGGCGGGGGGTTCGGGCTATGGCTACACCTTC | CATSDRAGGSGYGYTF
TRBJ2-5 | - | TRBV5-4 | - | TGTGCCAGCAGCTCGCCACCGTTCCAAGAGACCCAGTACTTC | CASSSPPFQETQYF